Each of the 15 T cell receptor beta chains below was sequenced from the same sample in a study of T-cell memory formation after mild COVID-19. TCRdb re-called the 5' RACE reads through MiXCR, storing one row per CDR3 protein. The sample yields around 450,000 distinct CDR3 sequences, 20% seen once. Sequencing was done on a sample of PBMCs or a T cell subset sorted from them (not recorded which). The receptors stem from an adult woman who had mild COVID-19 (a few samples of this study predate the infection). Cell type and time point are not known.

A few counts support this clonotype. This chain links TRBV30 with TRBJ2-7, with a tentative D call TRBD2 (5 bases). V was shortened by 0 bases and J by 4 bases, with 22 bases between the two germline ends. Germline V gives CDR1 GTSNPN, CDR2 SVGIG (reference sequence). The CDR3 spans 17 residues. The CDR3 bases are TGTGCCTGGAGTGTACTCGGGGTACTGTCACAGCCTTACGAGCAGTACTTC. Its protein is CAWSVLGVLSQPYEQYF.

This clonotype has only a few counts. V is TRBV5-1 and J is TRBJ1-2; TRBD1 matches 8 bases. This CDR3 is 17 amino acids long. Germline V gene lookup returns CDR1 SGHRS and CDR2 YFSETQ. The V segment lost 4 bases and the J segment 2 bases; nucleotides outside the gene matches: 13. The CDR3 DNA reads as TGCGCCAGCAGCCCGCGGGACAGGATGAACTTAAACTATGGCTACACCTTC. Translating it yields CASSPRDRMNLNYGYTF.

The chain is built from TRBV15 and TRBJ2-4; D gene unclear. The CDR3 covers 16 residues. The germline CDR1 and CDR2 sequences are LNHNV and YYDKDF (reference sequence). The ends were cut back, 1 base at V and 5 bases at J, with 15 bases in the middle. The CDR3 region is CATSRAHLGSENIQYF. CDR3 DNA: TGTGCCACCAGCAGAGCCCACCTAGGTTCGGAAAACATTCAGTACTTC.

The sample holds a few counts of this clonotype. The chain recombines TRBV10-3 with TRBJ2-7, with D unclear. The length of the CDR3 is 14 residues. In germline, CDR1 is ENHRY, CDR2 SYGVKD. Trimming took 0 bases from V and 2 from J, leaving 8 bases between them. CDR3 amino acids: CAISESVGTYEQYF. The CDR3 bases are TGTGCCATCAGTGAGTCGGTGGGGACCTACGAGCAGTACTTC.

A few counts support this clonotype. The chain uses TRBV7-3 and TRBJ1-1; 12 bases line up with TRBD1. J was trimmed by 4 bases and V by 2 bases; bases with no gene match: 5. The CDR3 runs to 16 residues. The V gene's germline CDR1 is SGHTA and CDR2 FQGTGA. CDR3 DNA sequence: TGTGCCAGCAGCTTATGGGGACAGGGGGCTAGCACTGAAGCTTTCTTT. This codes for CASSLWGQGASTEAFF.

The chain carries TRBV7-9 and TRBJ2-6; D might be TRBD2 (6 bases). The germline gives CDR1 SEHNR, CDR2 FQNEAQ (reference sequence). The V end was cut by 4 bases, the J end by 4 bases, with 8 bases between. This CDR3 region has 14 residues. The CDR3 DNA follows: TGTGCCAGCAGCTCCGGAGGGGGGGCCAACGTCCTGACTTTC. Protein product: CASSSGGGANVLTF.

This clonotype turned up a few times. The chain joins TRBV6-5 to TRBJ1-2; D is ambiguous. Germline values: CDR1 MNHEY, CDR2 SVGAGI. The CDR3 is 13 amino acids. The V and J ends lost 6 bases and 9 bases respectively, with 17 bases between them. The DNA for the CDR3 is TGTGCCAGCAGCCCACGGGCCACGTCAAGCTACACCTTC. Its protein is CASSPRATSSYTF.

This clonotype showed up just a few times. The V call is TRBV7-2, the J call TRBJ2-6; maybe TRBD1 (5 bases). The V and J ends lost 7 bases and 4 bases respectively, with 11 bases between them. The CDR3 is 14 amino acids. The germline V gene has CDR1 SGHTA and CDR2 FQGNSA. CDR3 in amino acids: CASMGDSGANVLTF. In DNA, the CDR3 is TGTGCCAGCATGGGCGACAGCGGGGCCAACGTCCTGACTTTC. The whole variable domain, filled in from reference TRBV7-2 and TRBJ2-6, reads GAGVSQSPSNKVTEKGKDVELRCDPISGHTALYWYRQSLGQGLEFLIYFQGNSAPDKSGLPSDRFSAERTGGSVSTLTIQRTQQEDSAVYLCASMGDSGANVLTFGAGSRLTVL.

The rearrangement joins TRBV19 to TRBJ2-1, with TRBD2 identical over 9 bases. The ends lost 0 bases at V and 13 bases at J; junction bases unmatched: 7. The CDR3 covers 14 residues. In germline, CDR1 is LNHDA, CDR2 SQIVND (reference sequence). CDR3 nucleotides: TGTGCCAGTAGTATAGATTTTCCTAGCGGGATCCAGTTCTTC. As protein: CASSIDFPSGIQFF.

The V call is TRBV7-2, the J call TRBJ2-1; 7 bases are a match to TRBD2. This CDR3 region has 13 residues. Germline-derived CDR1 and CDR2 are SGHTA and FQGNSA. V gave up 3 bases and J gave up 12 bases; unmatched junction bases: 8. DNA for the CDR3: TGTGCCAGCAGCTTGGGACTACTTCAAGGGCAGTTCTTC. Translating it yields CASSLGLLQGQFF.

The chain is built from TRBV20-1 and TRBJ2-3, with D tentatively TRBD1 (5 bases). The CDR3 contains 15 residues. CDR1 DFQATT and CDR2 SNEGSKA come from the germline V gene (reference sequence). V dropped 2 bases and J dropped 4 bases, with 16 bases sitting between them. CDR3 loop: CSARRVSLGPDTQYF. CDR3 in DNA: TGCAGTGCTAGACGCGTGTCCCTGGGGCCAGATACGCAGTATTTT.

This clonotype has just a few counts. The chain employs TRBV9 and TRBJ2-7; 7 bases match TRBD1. V lost 0 bases, J lost 4 bases, and 7 bases stayed unmatched. This CDR3 is 15 amino acids long. Looked up from germline, CDR1 is SGDLS and CDR2 is YYNGEE. CDR3: CASSVGQGAIYEQYF. DNA for the CDR3: TGTGCCAGCAGCGTAGGACAGGGTGCCATTTACGAGCAGTACTTC.

At least ten counts were recorded for this clonotype. The V call is TRBV9, the J call TRBJ2-1; TRBD2 agrees at 12 bases. CDR3 length equals 19 residues. Germline V gives CDR1 SGDLS, CDR2 YYNGEE. V lost 4 bases and J lost 0; bases outside the gene matches: 11. DNA of the CDR3: TGTGCCAGCAGCCCTCGACTAGCGGGGGAGCCGGGCTCCTACAATGAGCAGTTCTTC. It is translated as CASSPRLAGEPGSYNEQFF.

This clonotype was seen more than once but under ten times. DNA of the CDR3: TGCGCCAGCAGCTCGACAGGGGGCCCAGATACGCAGTATTTT. It encodes CASSSTGGPDTQYF. The chain has TRBV5-1 and TRBJ2-3, with 10 bases lining up with TRBD1. This CDR3 region has 14 residues. Losses at the gene ends were 3 bases for V and 4 bases for J; bases not matched to a gene: 2. Germline-derived CDR1 and CDR2 are SGHRS and YFSETQ.

This rearrangement joins TRBV2 to TRBJ2-1; unclear D gene. The CDR3 length is 15 residues. V gave up 0 bases and J gave up 0 bases, with 6 bases separating them. Germline V gives CDR1 SNHLY, CDR2 FYNNEI. The CDR3 loop is CASSEAGSSYNEQFF. For the CDR3, the DNA is TGTGCCAGCAGTGAAGCTGGTAGCTCCTACAATGAGCAGTTCTTC.